This T cell receptor beta chain was identified in a study of identical twins. Unique molecular identifiers were present on cDNA, and template switching added a universal primer site. Via MiXCR, TCRdb re-called the 5' RACE reads, giving one row per CDR3 protein. The sample lists 690,000 or so distinct CDR3 sequences, 8.5% to 9.5% occurring once. Only a few counts were recorded for this clonotype. Its antigen is not identified. Trimming cost V 2 bases and J 5 bases, with 14 bases left between them. The CDR3 runs to 15 residues. Germline CDR1 and CDR2: WSHSY and SAAADI. Study conclusions and caveats: Its conclusions, products of cross-sectional statistical analysis, did not come from following the same donors. A lower insertion count was a feature of abundant cord blood beta clonotypes, with no such feature in memory repertoires.

The data were also submitted as part of a second study, on yellow fever vaccine responses in identical twins.

The specimen sequenced was PBMCs. The V call is TRBV10-2, the J call TRBJ2-3; weak D call: TRBD1 (5 bases). The origin of this receptor is a woman aged 18-29 years in good health. This chain's CDR3 is CASSEDSRMGDTQYF. The CDR3 nucleotides are TGCGCCAGCAGTGAGGACAGCCGGATGGGAGATACGCAGTATTTT.